This TCR beta chain was captured by sequencing in a study of blood T cell repertoires in COVID-19. Study details: COVID-19 samples collected from the United States, Italy and Spain covered acute and convalescent phases. Sources were T cells, B-cell-depleted T cells, or PBMCs; the material itself was cDNA or gDNA.

Data came from immunoSEQ multiplex PCR; TCRdb stores just in-frame clones and leaves some out. The sample includes tens of thousands of clones, around 85% of them seen just once. V lost 6 bases and J 0 bases, leaving 19 bases between the germline ends. The CDR3 length is 17 residues. CDR1 LNHDA and CDR2 SQIVND come from the germline V gene (reference sequence). The source of this sequence is a man aged 65 to 79 with acute or convalescent COVID-19. The V call is TRBV19, the J call TRBJ2-3; D perhaps matches TRBD2 (5 bases). Sequencing input: peripheral blood. DNA of the CDR3: TGTGCCAGTAGGGACCACTCCGACGGACTTAGCACAGATACGCAGTATTTT. It is translated as CASRDHSDGLSTDTQYF.